This T cell receptor beta chain was recorded in a study of shared clonotypes between healthy human individuals (dated by TCRdb to 2020 to 2022). As for the study more broadly: The cohort included a few men and a couple of women between 18 and 49 years of age. For each donor, CD4 naive and CD4 memory were each given three plates, CD8 naive was given two plates, and CD8 memory was given one plate. The study deeply sequenced blood TCR repertoires of five healthy adults to estimate repertoire size and the extent of clonotype sharing between individuals. Different laboratories and diverse techniques were used to prepare libraries and sequence TCR repertoires, to increase sequencing depth and limit assay-specific biases. Each donor's leukapheresis produced roughly between about 0.85 and 10 billion PBMCs. Broader findings and caveats from the paper: Rarefaction of sorted-subset datasets indicated incomplete sequencing despite the large sequencing depth. Based on pairwise subsampling, the degree of clonotype sharing among donors was expected to be affected by sequencing depth. Estimated clonotype richness was generally larger for naive than for memory subsets. Compared with non-shared clonotypes, clonotypes shared by all four sorted-subset donors had higher generation probabilities. Across a handful of donors, approximately 5% of naive CD4, roughly 3.3% of naive CD8, approximately 2.5% of memory CD4, and 0.4% to 0.45% of memory CD8 clonotypes were shared. Sampling was restricted to blood, and TCR repertoires in tissues likely differ from the TCR repertoires found in blood. The small number of donors limited the genetic and exposure-history diversity represented.

With regard to this clone: What antigen it recognizes has not been identified. No qualities accompany the bases; no much larger clone lies one base away.

Donors were healthy HIV-negative adults with no recently reported acute infections or vaccinations. Only Caucasian adults living in Nashville, Tennessee, USA were represented among the donors. CD4+ T cells were enriched by magnetic negative selection, after which naive cells were positively selected on CD45RA and the negative fraction was taken as the memory subset. Blood was collected by leukapheresis, and PBMCs were isolated by Ficoll-Histopaque density gradient centrifugation and then cryopreserved in liquid nitrogen vapor phase. Analytical flow cytometry was used to check the purity and quantity of each magnetically sorted T cell population. Genomic DNA was isolated from every sorted fraction and measured by UV absorbance on a Nanodrop 2000c. Using the deep immunoSEQ assay, multiplex PCR amplified TCR CDR3 regions from genomic DNA. Extracted genomic DNA from each cell subset was distributed evenly across all wells of several immunoSEQ 96-well plates, and each plate was treated as a replicate. For sorted subsets, each replicate PCR was loaded with approximately 190 ng genomic DNA, equivalent to 25,000 to 30,000 T cell genomes. Purified libraries were measured with a Qubit 3.0 fluorometer, size-checked on a Bioanalyzer 2100, and measured again with the KAPA Library Quantification kit. A separate single-read 150-cycle Illumina NextSeq 550 flow cell was used to sequence each immunoSEQ 96-well plate. In the authors' own workflow: The immunoSEQ output contained only junctional sequences without quality scores, so filtering could not match that applied to full-length reads. Sequences were annotated with PyIR, a Python wrapper for IgBLAST v1.9, and V/J genes and CDR3 were assigned using IMGT germline references. Reads with weak V/J assignments (E-value above 1e-6), missing CDR3, stop codons, out-of-frame junctions, or ambiguous translated residues were removed. V3J clonotypes were defined as sequences sharing an identical inferred V gene, J gene, and CDR3 amino acid sequence. The percentage overlap between two repertoires was calculated by dividing the number of shared unique clonotypes by the size of the smaller repertoire. Repertoire richness was assessed with RTK rarefaction, the Chao1 estimator, and Recon v2.1 estimates of unobserved clonotypes. For all TCRbeta clonotypes obtained by the gDNA method from a handful of donors, generation probabilities were computed with OLGA. The table was pulled from immuneACCESS by TCRdb, which kept in-frame rearrangements only. Such tables lose some clones; where checked, under half of the loss comes from unresolved V genes, and the rest has no known cause. V and J calls and clone size come straight from that table; D and trimming were deduced from the DNA. This sample comprises over 2 million clones, around 92% of them detected only once. Approximately 0.4% of the sample is in the top ten clones.

Counted from cysteine to phenylalanine, this CDR3 has 15 amino acids. Kept here is only the CDR3 DNA, which spans 45 bases and is read in frame from base 1. A distance of 9 bases separates the germline ends of V and J, which lose 3 bases and 0 bases respectively. In the germline V gene, CDR1 corresponds to SGHTA and CDR2 to FQGNSA. This chain joins TRBV7-2 to TRBJ2-1, with TRBD2 perhaps the D gene, on 6 matching bases. The source material was naive CD4+ T cells from PBMCs. The cell subset or site label, as the study defines it: CD45RA+ positively selected. The clonotype originates from a young man in good health. Some clones in this sample may be carry-over from other donors' samples. The nucleotide sequence reads as follows: TGTGCCAGCAGCTTCGGGAGTACCTCCTACAATGAGCAGTTCTTC. Translated, this is CASSFGSTSYNEQFF.